Each of the 27 T cell receptor beta chains below was sequenced from the same sample in a study of beta chain features in type 1 diabetes. Whole-study results and caveats: Shortening of TCRB CDR3s, moderate but significant, appeared in all four CD4+ subsets of Type 1 diabetes patients.

Every bit of the isolated RNA underwent reverse transcription, so sequencing read expressed TCRB transcripts. The table came from immunoSEQ multiplex PCR; TCRdb's copy has only in-frame clones and leaves some out. The sample has hundreds of thousands of clones, roughly 12% seen once. The antigens these receptors bind are not known. Sequences were obtained from naive CD4+ T cells from blood. The origin of the receptors is a young woman with type 1 diabetes.

This clone was seen only a few times. The chain joins TRBV5-4 to TRBJ2-3; perhaps TRBD2 as D (5 bases). CDR3 length: 15 amino acids. The germline CDR1 and CDR2 sequences are SGHNT and YYREEE (reference sequence). V dropped 6 bases and J dropped 6 bases, with 20 bases sitting between them. Here the CDR3 reads CASTLGGPSPDTQYF. Here the CDR3 DNA reads TGTGCCAGCACACTAGGTGGCCCAAGCCCGGATACGCAGTATTTT.

The rearrangement uses TRBV6-5 and TRBJ1-6; 11 bases line up with TRBD1. J lost 9 bases, V lost 6 bases, and 7 bases had no gene match. This CDR3 has 15 residues. Looked up from germline, CDR1 is MNHEY and CDR2 is SVGAGI. The CDR3 coding sequence is TGTGCCAGCAGACAACCCGGACAGGGGGCTTCACCCCTCCACTTT. It translates to CASRQPGQGASPLHF.

This clone occurred a few times. The chain links TRBV18 to TRBJ2-5; no reliable D call. V was trimmed by 6 bases and J by 5 bases, leaving 10 bases between them. Germline CDR1 is KGHSH and CDR2 is LQKENI. This CDR3 has 12 residues. This CDR3 reads CASSRMRETQYF. DNA for the CDR3: TGTGCCAGCTCCCGTATGAGGGAGACCCAGTACTTC. Full variable domain (rest looked up from reference TRBV18 and TRBJ2-5): NAGVMQNPRHLVRRRGQEARLRCSPMKGHSHVYWYRQLPEEGLKFMVYLQKENIIDESGMPKERFSAEFPKEGPSILRIQQVVRGDSAAYFCASSRMRETQYFGPGTRLLVL.

The chain joins TRBV29-1 to TRBJ1-1, with no clear D. The V end lost 6 bases, the J end lost 0 bases, and 11 bases lay between the germline ends. The CDR3 is made up of 13 amino acids. Germline V gives CDR1 SQVTM, CDR2 ANQGSEA. In DNA form, the CDR3 reads TGCAGCGTCCACCCGAGGATGAACACTGAAGCTTTCTTT. Translating gives CSVHPRMNTEAFF.

This clone was counted a few times. This chain connects TRBV2 to TRBJ1-1, with a weak D call TRBD1 (5 bases). This CDR3 comprises 14 residues. V lost 6 bases and J 1 base, leaving 12 bases between the germline ends. CDR1 is SNHLY, CDR2 FYNNEI, per germline. The CDR3 reads CASRQVKQNTEAFF. CDR3 coding DNA: TGTGCCAGCAGACAGGTTAAACAGAACACTGAAGCTTTCTTT.

The chain combines TRBV7-2 with TRBJ2-5, with no clear D. V was pared by 1 base and J by 5 bases, with 8 bases between. The CDR3 totals 13 residues. Germline V CDR1 and CDR2: SGHTA, FQGNSA. The CDR3 nucleotides are TGTGCCAGCAGCTTAGTCCTGGGCGAGACCCAGTACTTC. Its protein product is CASSLVLGETQYF.

A few counts support this clone. The gene calls are TRBV20-1 and TRBJ2-5; 7 bases line up with TRBD1. The CDR3 extends over 11 amino acids. Germline assignment: CDR1 DFQATT and CDR2 SNEGSKA (reference sequence). The CDR3 here is CNGQAKETQYF. CDR3 coding DNA: TGCAACGGACAGGCCAAAGAGACCCAGTACTTC.

This clone showed up just a few times. The chain has TRBV27 and TRBJ1-1; the match to TRBD1 covers 8 bases. J was trimmed by 10 bases and V by 5 bases; bases with no gene match: 12. The CDR3 is 14 residues long. Germline CDR1 and CDR2: MNHEY and SMNVEV (reference sequence). For the CDR3, the DNA is TGTGCCAGCAGTGATCGAAGGGACAGGAGTGGAGCTTTCTTT. It encodes CASSDRRDRSGAFF.

This clone has just a few counts. This chain uses TRBV19 with TRBJ2-1; the match to TRBD2 covers 9 bases. The CDR3 loop spans 15 amino acids. Germline lookup yields CDR1 LNHDA and CDR2 SQIVND (reference sequence). V gave up 7 bases and J gave up 7 bases; unmatched junction bases: 11. CDR3 nucleotides: TGTGCCAGTATTGCGGCTAGCGGGGCTATGAATGAGCAGTTCTTC. Translation: CASIAASGAMNEQFF.

This clone was seen a few times. This sequence joins TRBV27 and TRBJ1-1, with D perhaps TRBD1 (6 bases). The germline gives CDR1 MNHEY, CDR2 SMNVEV (reference sequence). The CDR3 is 13 amino acids. Trimming took 8 bases from V and 5 from J, leaving 15 bases between them. The CDR3 region is CASGAEGGTEAFF. Here the CDR3 DNA reads TGTGCCAGCGGAGCGGAAGGGGGTACTGAAGCTTTCTTT.

The V gene is TRBV19, the J gene TRBJ2-5; weak D call: TRBD2 (7 bases). Trimming shortened V by 6 bases and J by 5 bases, and 13 bases separated the two germline ends. The germline V gene encodes CDR1 LNHDA and CDR2 SQIVND (reference sequence). The CDR3 extends over 13 amino acids. CDR3 nucleotides: TGTGCCAGTAGCCGGACAGCGGGGGAGACCCAGTACTTC. Amino acids: CASSRTAGETQYF. The entire variable domain, with the rest obtained from reference TRBV19 and TRBJ2-5, is as follows: DGGITQSPKYLFRKEGQNVTLSCEQNLNHDAMYWYRQDPGQGLRLIYYSQIVNDFQKGDIAEGYSVSREKKESFPLTVTSAQKNPTAFYLCASSRTAGETQYFGPGTRLLVL.

This clone showed up just a few times. The V call is TRBV9, the J call TRBJ1-2; possibly TRBD1 for D (6 bases). Germline CDR1 and CDR2: SGDLS and YYNGEE. V lost 0 bases and J lost 1, with 10 bases in between. This CDR3 comprises 15 residues. As DNA, the CDR3 is TGTGCCAGCAGCGTAGGGGACACCTTTAACTATGGCTACACCTTC. Protein product: CASSVGDTFNYGYTF.

In its sample, this clone was seen a few times. The chain has TRBV7-9 and TRBJ1-4; D is possibly TRBD1 (6 bases). This CDR3 region has 15 residues. The ends were cut back, 5 bases at V and 3 bases at J, with 13 bases in the middle. Germline CDR1 reads SEHNR; CDR2 reads FQNEAQ (reference sequence). The CDR3 reads CASSIGGVANEKLFF. The CDR3 bases are TGTGCCAGCAGCATAGGGGGAGTGGCTAATGAAAAACTGTTTTTT.

This chain connects TRBV27 to TRBJ1-3; D perhaps matches TRBD1 (6 bases). V gave up 8 bases and J gave up 8 bases, with 22 bases separating them. This CDR3 is built from 15 residues. Per germline, CDR1 MNHEY and CDR2 SMNVEV (reference sequence). The CDR3 reads CASAPRTLPGDTIYF. CDR3 sequence (DNA): TGTGCCAGCGCACCGCGGACCCTGCCAGGGGACACCATATATTTT.

This clone has more than one count but fewer than ten. This sequence joins TRBV7-2 and TRBJ2-3; D possibly corresponds to TRBD2 (6 bases). Germline CDR1 SGHTA, CDR2 FQGNSA. V dropped 0 bases and J dropped 0 bases, with 10 bases sitting between them. This CDR3 comprises 16 residues. Written as DNA, the CDR3 is TGTGCCAGCAGCTTAGCGGGGACTCGGAGCACAGATACGCAGTATTTT. It is translated as CASSLAGTRSTDTQYF.

This chain links TRBV7-2 with TRBJ2-1; 8 bases fit TRBD2. The V and J ends lost 0 bases and 9 bases, in that order; junction bases with no gene match: 10. Germline CDR1 is SGHTA and CDR2 is FQGNSA. The CDR3 is 16 residues long. The DNA of the CDR3 is TGTGCCAGCAGCTTAGCGCGGGGTAGCGGGGTAGGTGAGCAGTTCTTC. This encodes CASSLARGSGVGEQFF. Drawing the rest from reference TRBV7-2 and TRBJ2-1, the complete variable domain is GAGVSQSPSNKVTEKGKDVELRCDPISGHTALYWYRQSLGQGLEFLIYFQGNSAPDKSGLPSDRFSAERTGGSVSTLTIQRTQQEDSAVYLCASSLARGSGVGEQFFGPGTRLTVL.

The rearrangement links TRBV7-3 to TRBJ2-7; 8 nucleotides align to TRBD2. J lost 3 bases, V lost 5 bases, and 12 bases had no gene match. Germline CDR1 and CDR2: SGHTA and FQGTGA. There are 16 residues in the CDR3. Here the CDR3 DNA reads TGTGCCAGCAGCCCCGGACCACGGGGGGGCGGCTACGAGCAGTACTTC. Translating it yields CASSPGPRGGGYEQYF.

Only a few counts were recorded for this clone. V gene TRBV6-1 combines with J gene TRBJ1-1; no firm D call. The germline gives CDR1 MNHNS, CDR2 SASEGT. The CDR3 sequence is 11 residues long. With 7 bases removed from V and 1 base from J, the gap between germline ends came to 4 bases. Here the CDR3 reads CASTKNTEAFF. As DNA, the CDR3 is TGTGCCAGCACAAAGAACACTGAAGCTTTCTTT.

This sequence joins TRBV6-5 and TRBJ2-7; 10 nucleotides align to TRBD2. V lost 6 bases and J lost 7; bases outside the gene matches: 12. CDR3 length: 15 residues. CDR1 is MNHEY and CDR2 is SVGAGI in the germline V gene. CDR3 nucleotide sequence: TGTGCCAGCAGCCGCAAGCCTAGCGGGGGCCAGGAGCAGTACTTC. Residues: CASSRKPSGGQEQYF.

V is TRBV28 and J is TRBJ1-2, with D maybe TRBD1 (6 bases). The V gene's germline CDR1 is MDHEN and CDR2 SYDVKM. V lost 5 bases and J lost 8, with 21 bases in between. The CDR3 extends over 15 amino acids. CDR3 in amino acids: CASSPTGKGASGYTF. CDR3 sequence (DNA): TGTGCCAGCAGTCCTACAGGGAAAGGGGCCTCGGGCTACACCTTC.

The chain couples TRBV10-3 to TRBJ2-2, with D perhaps TRBD2 (5 bases). Looked up from germline, CDR1 is ENHRY and CDR2 is SYGVKD. The CDR3 runs to 12 residues. V gave up 6 bases and J gave up 8 bases, with 10 bases separating them. The CDR3 DNA reads as TGTGCCATCAGGGACTCGGGTGGGGAGCTGTTTTTT. This encodes CAIRDSGGELFF.

The genes are TRBV30 and TRBJ1-2; the D is unclear. CDR1 is GTSNPN, CDR2 SVGIG, per germline (reference sequence). The V end lost 8 bases, the J end lost 2 bases, and 15 bases lay between the germline ends. This CDR3 has 13 amino acids. The CDR3 reads CARKQKSNYGYTF. The DNA for the CDR3 is TGTGCCCGGAAACAGAAATCCAACTATGGCTACACCTTC.

The chain recombines TRBV21-1 with TRBJ2-1; TRBD2, as called in the table, went unchecked against the DNA. TRBV21-1 is a documented pseudogene. The CDR3 has 16 amino acids. The CDR3 loop is CASSCRDYHFDDEQFF. For the CDR3, the DNA is TGTGCCAGCAGCTGTCGGGACTACCACTTTGACGATGAGCAGTTCTTC.

This clone turned up a few times. The genes are TRBV6-5 and TRBJ2-7; 9 bases fit TRBD2. The junction had 5 bases not matched to a gene; V was cut back by 5 bases and J by 3 bases. Germline V gene sequence: CDR1 MNHEY, CDR2 SVGAGI. There are 14 residues in the CDR3. The CDR3 DNA reads as TGTGCCAGCAGTCCGACTAGCGGCTACTACGAGCAGTACTTC. Amino acid sequence: CASSPTSGYYEQYF.

There are a few counts of this clone. This sequence joins TRBV28 and TRBJ2-7, with 7 bases that match TRBD2. Looked up from germline, CDR1 is MDHEN and CDR2 is SYDVKM. CDR3 length: 14 residues. The V gene end was trimmed by 2 bases and the J gene end by 3 bases; junction bases not matched to a gene: 4. The CDR3 DNA reads as TGTGCCAGCAGTTTAAGCGGGACTAACTACGAGCAGTACTTC. This translates into CASSLSGTNYEQYF. Together with reference TRBV28 and TRBJ2-7, the CDR3 gives the full variable domain: DVKVTQSSRYLVKRTGEKVFLECVQDMDHENMFWYRQDPGLGLRLIYFSYDVKMKEKGDIPEGYSVSREKKERFSLILESASTNQTSMYLCASSLSGTNYEQYFGPGTRLTVT.

The V and J genes are TRBV6-5 and TRBJ1-2, with D maybe TRBD1 (5 bases). The germline V gene has CDR1 MNHEY and CDR2 SVGAGI. The V end was cut by 2 bases, the J end by 7 bases, with 14 bases between. The CDR3 runs 14 residues. The DNA of the CDR3 is TGTGCCAGCAGTTACGTCGGGGGAGATGGTGGCTACACCTTC. Protein sequence: CASSYVGGDGGYTF.

This clone was observed a few times. The rearrangement uses TRBV7-2 and TRBJ1-1; 7 bases map to TRBD1. Germline CDR1 and CDR2: SGHTA and FQGNSA. The V segment lost 8 bases and the J segment 6 bases; nucleotides outside the gene matches: 9. The CDR3 is 13 residues long. The CDR3 DNA reads as TGTGCCAGCGGTCGGACAGGTTACTCTGAAGCTTTCTTT. Amino acids: CASGRTGYSEAFF. The whole variable domain, filled in from reference TRBV7-2 and TRBJ1-1, reads GAGVSQSPSNKVTEKGKDVELRCDPISGHTALYWYRQSLGQGLEFLIYFQGNSAPDKSGLPSDRFSAERTGGSVSTLTIQRTQQEDSAVYLCASGRTGYSEAFFGQGTRLTVV.